A selection of T cell receptor beta chains follows, all from one sample in a study of ipilimumab plus nivolumab after autologous stem cell transplantation. The table came from immunoSEQ multiplex PCR; TCRdb's copy has only in-frame clones and leaves some out. Here the sample spans about 18,000 clones, approximately 80% being singletons. Sequences were derived from PBMCs, sampled in a trial of ipilimumab plus nivolumab as post-transplant consolidation. All receptors come from a male donor with diffuse large B-cell lymphoma. Both conserved end residues are part of each CDR3. The order of the fields is D gene, J gene, V gene, clone size, CDR3 DNA, CDR3 protein. The D gene is left open where the match is weak. The size entry is marked missing in some rows and otherwise reads once, few, many or a size class.

-	TRBJ2-7	TRBV6-5	few	TGTGCCAGCAGTTACTCTGGGAGATCAAGCTCCTACGAGCAGTACTTC	CASSYSGRSSSYEQYF
-	TRBJ2-5	TRBV5-1	-	TGCGCCAGCAGCGTATACAGGCTTCAAGAGACCCAGTACTTC	CASSVYRLQETQYF
-	TRBJ1-6	TRBV5-8	-	TGTGCCAGCAGCTTGAGTTGGGGGGACGCGAGCTCCTATAATTCACCCCTCCACTTT	CASSLSWGDASSYNSPLHF
-	TRBJ2-1	TRBV6-6	-	TGTGCCAGCAGTTACGACCGGACCGGGCATGAGCAGTTCTTC	CASSYDRTGHEQFF
TRBD1	TRBJ1-1	TRBV7-2	-	TGTGCCAGCAGCTTAGCGGACAGGGTCACTGAAGCTTTCTTT	CASSLADRVTEAFF
TRBD1	TRBJ2-5	TRBV6-5	-	TGTGCCAGCAGTCTAGGGGGCAGAGAGGCCCAGTACTTC	CASSLGGREAQYF
TRBD2	TRBJ2-1	TRBV5-4	-	TGTGCCAGCAGCTTGGTGCCTAGCGGTCCCAGCTCCCATGAGCAGTTCTTC	CASSLVPSGPSSHEQFF
-	TRBJ2-2	TRBV19	-	TGTGCCAGTAGTATAGATCTCTCCTACACCGGGGAGCTGTTTTTT	CASSIDLSYTGELFF
-	TRBJ2-3	TRBV18	-	TGTGCCAGCTCACCCTCTGCGGGACGGAGGGGAAGCACAGATACGCAGTATTTT	CASSPSAGRRGSTDTQYF
TRBD1	TRBJ1-2	TRBV5-4	-	TGTGCCAGCAGCAACCCGACAGGGGTTGCCTATGGCTACACCTTC	CASSNPTGVAYGYTF
TRBD2	TRBJ2-1	TRBV5-1	-	TGCGCCAGCAGCTGGTCACAGCGGGGGGACAATGAGCAGTTCTTC	CASSWSQRGDNEQFF
TRBD1	TRBJ2-6	TRBV19	-	TGTGCCAGTAGTATGCAGGGGGCCAACTCTGGGGCCAACGTCCTGACTTTC	CASSMQGANSGANVLTF
TRBD2	TRBJ2-3	TRBV4-1	few	TGCGCCAGCAGCCAGGAAGGACTAGCGGGGGGGCGGGGCACAGATACGCAGTATTTT	CASSQEGLAGGRGTDTQYF
-	TRBJ2-1	TRBV5-1	-	TGCGCCAGCACCGATGATAGGACCAACTACAATGAGCAGTTCTTC	CASTDDRTNYNEQFF
-	TRBJ2-7	TRBV9	-	TGTGCCAGCAGCGTAGCGGTGGGTGTCGAGCAGTACTTC	CASSVAVGVEQYF
-	TRBJ2-6	TRBV19	-	TGTGCCAGTAGTATAACGGGGAGCTCTGGGGCCAACGTCCTGACTTTC	CASSITGSSGANVLTF
TRBD1	TRBJ1-4	TRBV6-6	-	TGTGCCAGCAGTCTGACAGGGGTGGGGGAAAAACTGTTTTTT	CASSLTGVGEKLFF
TRBD1	TRBJ2-7	TRBV25-1	few	TGTGCCACCGGACTGACAGGGAAGATAAAGTACGAGCAGTACTTC	CATGLTGKIKYEQYF
-	TRBJ2-7	TRBV10-3	-	TGTGCCATCAGTGAAACGGACAGCTACGAGCAGTACTTC	CAISETDSYEQYF
-	TRBJ1-2	TRBV6-5	once	TGTGCCAGCCTTCACCGGATTGGCTATGGCTACACCTTC	CASLHRIGYGYTF
TRBD1	TRBJ2-5	TRBV4-3	-	TGCGCCAGCAGCCATTCCCCCGGGGGACAGGGTCTGGAGACCCAGTACTTC	CASSHSPGGQGLETQYF
-	TRBJ1-1	TRBV18	-	TGTGCCAGCTCACCCTACCCGGACGCTCACACTGAAGCTTTCTTT	CASSPYPDAHTEAFF
-	TRBJ2-5	TRBV7-3	-	TGTGCCAGCAGCCAGGACCCAGGGGAGACCCAGTACTTC	CASSQDPGETQYF
-	TRBJ2-3	TRBV6-5	few	TGTGCCAGCAGTTCCTTGGGGAGCTGGAGCACAGATACGCAGTATTTT	CASSSLGSWSTDTQYF
TRBD1	TRBJ2-7	TRBV6-5	-	TGTGCCAGCAGTGGATATCGGGACAGTCCCCTCGAGCAGTACTTC	CASSGYRDSPLEQYF
-	TRBJ2-5	TRBV5-5	-	TGTGCCAGCAGCTTGGGGTGGGGATCCGGGGAGACCCAGTACTTC	CASSLGWGSGETQYF
TRBD1	TRBJ1-5	TRBV19	-	TGTGCCAGTAGTCGGGACAGGGGCCTGAGGGGGCCCCAGCATTTT	CASSRDRGLRGPQHF
-	TRBJ1-4	TRBV5-1	-	TGCGCCAGCAGCTTCAGCAGGGGAGATGAAAAACTGTTTTTT	CASSFSRGDEKLFF
TRBD2	TRBJ2-1	TRBV5-8	-	TGTGCCAGCAGCTTGGATGCGGGGGGCTCCTACAATGAGCAGTTCTTC	CASSLDAGGSYNEQFF
-	TRBJ1-6	TRBV18	-	TGTGCCAGCTCACCCTCCAGGGGTATGGATTCACCCCTCCACTTT	CASSPSRGMDSPLHF
-	TRBJ1-5	TRBV2	-	TGTGCCAGCAAGGCGGGGGAATTGGGCAATCAGCCCCAGCATTTT	CASKAGELGNQPQHF
-	TRBJ1-1	TRBV5-1	-	TGCGCCAGCAGCTTTACCGACAGGACTGAAGCTTTCTTT	CASSFTDRTEAFF
-	TRBJ1-1	TRBV7-2	-	TGTGCCAGCAGACGCAGGGAATTGAACACTGAAGCTTTCTTT	CASRRRELNTEAFF
-	TRBJ1-6	TRBV7-9	-	TGTGCCAGCAGCTTACGGGCCAATTCACCCCTCCACTTT	CASSLRANSPLHF
TRBD2	TRBJ2-5	TRBV5-4	-	TGTGCCAGCAGCACATTGGGGCGGGGGGCTCAAGAGACCCAGTACTTC	CASSTLGRGAQETQYF
-	TRBJ1-6	TRBV6-4	-	TGTGCCAGCAGAAAGGGGGGCATTGCTTCACCCCTCCACTTT	CASRKGGIASPLHF
-	TRBJ1-3	TRBV7-2	-	TGTGCCAGCAGCCTATCACAGAGCTCTGGAAACACCATATATTTT	CASSLSQSSGNTIYF
TRBD1	TRBJ2-7	TRBV5-1	-	TGCGCCAGCAGCCCCGGGACAGTTTCCTACGAGCAGTACTTC	CASSPGTVSYEQYF
TRBD1	TRBJ2-7	TRBV9	-	TGTGCCAGCAGCGGGGGACAGGGGGCGCTCAGGCAGTACTTC	CASSGGQGALRQYF
TRBD1	TRBJ1-2	TRBV4-1	-	TGCGCCAGCAGCCGATGGACAGGGGATGGCTACACCTTC	CASSRWTGDGYTF